The 3 T cell receptor beta chains in this list originate from one sample, sequenced in a study of Graves' ophthalmopathy and Graves' hyperthyroidism. RNA transcripts served as template for amplifying TCR beta CDR3 sequences. Second-round multiplex PCR followed a first-round RT-PCR using HTBI primers. TCRdb processed the multiplex PCR reads anew with MiXCR; each CDR3 protein has one entry. This sample has 1 million to 1.3 million distinct CDR3 sequences, with roughly 35% found just once. Sequenced material: peripheral blood or thyroid tissue (not recorded which). These receptors originate from an adult man with Graves' hyperthyroidism.

V is TRBV10-3 and J is TRBJ2-5, with 7 bases aligning to TRBD1. The V gene's germline CDR1 is ENHRY and CDR2 SYGVKD. V gave up 7 bases and J gave up 5 bases; unmatched junction bases: 7. The CDR3 is 13 amino acids. The CDR3 region has the DNA TGTGCCATCAACGACAGGGTCGAGGAGACCCAGTACTTC. This translates into CAINDRVEETQYF.

This chain uses TRBV28 with TRBJ1-5, with D possibly TRBD1 on 6 matching bases. The germline V and J ends were trimmed by 8 bases and 6 bases, with 14 bases remaining between them. Germline V gene lookup returns CDR1 MDHEN and CDR2 SYDVKM. This CDR3 has 13 residues. The CDR3 nucleotides are TGTGCCAGCCGAAACAGGGAACCTCAGCCCCAGCATTTT. Its protein is CASRNREPQPQHF.

The rearrangement links TRBV29-1 to TRBJ2-7, with TRBD2 identical over 9 bases. This CDR3 comprises 13 residues. Germline V lookup: CDR1 SQVTM, CDR2 ANQGSEA. Losses at the gene ends were 6 bases for V and 1 base for J; bases not matched to a gene: 4. The CDR3 reads CSVLAGQSYEQYF. As DNA, the CDR3 is TGCAGCGTCCTAGCGGGGCAGTCCTACGAGCAGTACTTC.